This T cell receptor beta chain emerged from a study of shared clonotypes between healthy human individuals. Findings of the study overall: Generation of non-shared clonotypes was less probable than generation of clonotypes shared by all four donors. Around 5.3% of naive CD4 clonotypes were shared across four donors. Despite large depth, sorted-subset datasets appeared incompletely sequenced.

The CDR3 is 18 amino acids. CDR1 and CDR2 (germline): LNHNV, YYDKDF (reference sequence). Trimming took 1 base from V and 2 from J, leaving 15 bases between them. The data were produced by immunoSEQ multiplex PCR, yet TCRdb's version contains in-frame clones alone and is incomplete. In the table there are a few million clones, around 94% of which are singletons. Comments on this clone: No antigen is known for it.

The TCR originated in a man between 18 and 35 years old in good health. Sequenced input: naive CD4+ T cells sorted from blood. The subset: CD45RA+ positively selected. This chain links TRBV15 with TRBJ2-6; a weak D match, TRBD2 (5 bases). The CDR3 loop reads CATSRAVMAGTGANVLTF. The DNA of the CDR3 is TGTGCCACCAGCAGAGCCGTAATGGCGGGCACTGGGGCCAACGTCCTGACTTTC.